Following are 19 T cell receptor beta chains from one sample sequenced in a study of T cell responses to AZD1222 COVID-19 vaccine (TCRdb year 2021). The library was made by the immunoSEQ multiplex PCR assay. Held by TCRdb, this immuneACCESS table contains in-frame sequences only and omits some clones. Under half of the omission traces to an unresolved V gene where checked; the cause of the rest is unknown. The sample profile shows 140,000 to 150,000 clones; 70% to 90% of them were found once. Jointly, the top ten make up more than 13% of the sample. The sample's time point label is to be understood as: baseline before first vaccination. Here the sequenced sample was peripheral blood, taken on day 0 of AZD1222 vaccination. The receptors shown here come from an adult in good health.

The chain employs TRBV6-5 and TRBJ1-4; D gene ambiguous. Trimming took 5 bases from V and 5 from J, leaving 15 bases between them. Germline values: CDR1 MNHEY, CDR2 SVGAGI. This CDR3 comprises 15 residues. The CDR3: CASSPYLSRNEKLFF. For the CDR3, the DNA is TGTGCCAGCAGTCCCTACCTGAGCAGGAATGAAAAACTGTTTTTT.

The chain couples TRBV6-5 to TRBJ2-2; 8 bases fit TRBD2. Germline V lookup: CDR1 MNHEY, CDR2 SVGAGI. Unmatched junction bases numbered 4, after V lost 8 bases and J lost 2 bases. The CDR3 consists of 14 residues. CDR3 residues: CASSSGGNTGELFF. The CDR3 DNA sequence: TGTGCCAGCTCCAGCGGGGGCAACACCGGGGAGCTGTTTTTT.

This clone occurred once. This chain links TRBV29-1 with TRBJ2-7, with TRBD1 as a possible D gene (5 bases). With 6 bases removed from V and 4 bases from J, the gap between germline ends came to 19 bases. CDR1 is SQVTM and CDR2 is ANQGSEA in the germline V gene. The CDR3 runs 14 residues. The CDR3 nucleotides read TGCAGCGTAGCTGCAACAGGTACCATGTACGAGCAGTACTTC. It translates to CSVAATGTMYEQYF.

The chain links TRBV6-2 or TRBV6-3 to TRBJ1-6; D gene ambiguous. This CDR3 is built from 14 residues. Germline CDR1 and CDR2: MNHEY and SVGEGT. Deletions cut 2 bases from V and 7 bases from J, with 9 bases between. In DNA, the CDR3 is TGTGCCAGCAGTTACGTCCGGGTCAATTCACCCCTCCACTTT. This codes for CASSYVRVNSPLHF.

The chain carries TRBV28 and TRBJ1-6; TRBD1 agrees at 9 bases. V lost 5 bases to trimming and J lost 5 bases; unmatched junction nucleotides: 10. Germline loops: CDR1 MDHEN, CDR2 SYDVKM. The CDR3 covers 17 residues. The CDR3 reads CASSPPEGQGDNSPLHF. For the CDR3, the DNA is TGTGCCAGCAGTCCACCAGAGGGACAGGGCGATAATTCACCCCTCCACTTT.

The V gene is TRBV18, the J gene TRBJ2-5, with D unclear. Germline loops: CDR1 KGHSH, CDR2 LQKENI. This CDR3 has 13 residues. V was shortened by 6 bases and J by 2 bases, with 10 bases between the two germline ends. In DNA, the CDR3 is TGTGCCAGCTCTCGGACGGATCAAGAGACCCAGTACTTC. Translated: CASSRTDQETQYF.

Here the CDR3 reads CASSALGLAGGSTDTQYF. The CDR3, as DNA: TGTGCCAGCAGCGCCCTAGGACTAGCGGGGGGATCCACAGATACGCAGTATTTT. The V gene is TRBV9, the J gene TRBJ2-3, with 14 bases that match TRBD2. Germline assignment: CDR1 SGDLS and CDR2 YYNGEE. The CDR3 loop spans 18 amino acids. Unmatched junction bases numbered 8, after V lost 3 bases and J lost 2 bases. Together with reference TRBV9 and TRBJ2-3, the CDR3 gives the full variable domain: DSGVTQTPKHLITATGQRVTLRCSPRSGDLSVYWYQQSLDQGLQFLIQYYNGEERAKGNILERFSAQQFPDLHSELNLSSLELGDSALYFCASSALGLAGGSTDTQYFGPGTRLTVL.

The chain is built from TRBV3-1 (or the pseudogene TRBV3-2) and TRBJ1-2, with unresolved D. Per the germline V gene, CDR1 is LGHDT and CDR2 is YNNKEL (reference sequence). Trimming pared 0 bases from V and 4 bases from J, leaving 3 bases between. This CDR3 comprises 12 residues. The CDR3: CASSQDFYGYTF. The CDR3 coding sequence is TGTGCCAGCAGCCAAGATTTCTATGGCTACACCTTC.

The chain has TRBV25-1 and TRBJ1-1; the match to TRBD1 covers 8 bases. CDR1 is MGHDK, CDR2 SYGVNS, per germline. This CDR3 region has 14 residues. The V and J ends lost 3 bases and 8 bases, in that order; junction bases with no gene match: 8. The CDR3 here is CASSDRQGISEAFF. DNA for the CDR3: TGTGCCAGCAGTGACCGACAGGGGATCTCCGAAGCTTTCTTT.

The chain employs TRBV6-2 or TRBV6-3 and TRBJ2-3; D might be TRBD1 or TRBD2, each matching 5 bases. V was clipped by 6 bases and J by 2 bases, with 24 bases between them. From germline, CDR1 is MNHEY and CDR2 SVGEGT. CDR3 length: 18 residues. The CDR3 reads CASSQGTRSYFSTDTQYF. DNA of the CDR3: TGTGCCAGCAGCCAAGGGACCAGAAGTTATTTTTCCACAGATACGCAGTATTTT.

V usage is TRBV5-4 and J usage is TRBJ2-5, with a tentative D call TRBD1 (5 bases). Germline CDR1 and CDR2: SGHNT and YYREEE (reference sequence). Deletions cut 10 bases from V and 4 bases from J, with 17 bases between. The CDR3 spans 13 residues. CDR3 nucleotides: TGTGCCGGAATGGGGCTAGGCGGAGAGACCCAGTACTTC. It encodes CAGMGLGGETQYF.

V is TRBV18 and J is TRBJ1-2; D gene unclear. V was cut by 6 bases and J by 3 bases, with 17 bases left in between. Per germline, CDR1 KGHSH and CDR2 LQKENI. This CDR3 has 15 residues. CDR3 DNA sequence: TGTGCCAGCTCTCTCCGAGGAGTTGCTGACTATGGCTACACCTTC. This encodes CASSLRGVADYGYTF. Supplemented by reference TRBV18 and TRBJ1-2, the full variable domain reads NAGVMQNPRHLVRRRGQEARLRCSPMKGHSHVYWYRQLPEEGLKFMVYLQKENIIDESGMPKERFSAEFPKEGPSILRIQQVVRGDSAAYFCASSLRGVADYGYTFGSGTRLTVV.

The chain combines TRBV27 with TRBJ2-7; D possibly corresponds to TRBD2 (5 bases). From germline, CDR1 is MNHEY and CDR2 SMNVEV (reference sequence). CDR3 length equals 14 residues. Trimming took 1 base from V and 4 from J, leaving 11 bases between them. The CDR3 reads CASSLFGEGYEQYF. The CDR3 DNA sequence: TGTGCCAGCAGTTTATTCGGGGAAGGGTACGAGCAGTACTTC.

The DNA for the CDR3 is TGTGCCAGCAGCGGAACACTAGCGGGGGCCCTTAAAGATACGCAGTATTTT. Translated: CASSGTLAGALKDTQYF. This chain uses TRBV28 with TRBJ2-3, with 11 bases fitting TRBD2. J was trimmed by 5 bases and V by 6 bases; bases with no gene match: 13. The CDR3 totals 17 residues. Germline V lookup: CDR1 MDHEN, CDR2 SYDVKM. The full variable domain, in which reference TRBV28 and TRBJ2-3 provide the parts outside the CDR3, is DVKVTQSSRYLVKRTGEKVFLECVQDMDHENMFWYRQDPGLGLRLIYFSYDVKMKEKGDIPEGYSVSREKKERFSLILESASTNQTSMYLCASSGTLAGALKDTQYFGPGTRLTVL.

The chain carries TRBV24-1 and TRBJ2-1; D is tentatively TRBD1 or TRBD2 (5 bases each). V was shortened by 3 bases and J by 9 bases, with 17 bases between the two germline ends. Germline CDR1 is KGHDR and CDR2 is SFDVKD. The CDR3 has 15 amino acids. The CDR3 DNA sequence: TGTGCCACCAGTGATACTGGGACGCCCTCGGGTGAGCAGTTCTTC. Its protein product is CATSDTGTPSGEQFF.

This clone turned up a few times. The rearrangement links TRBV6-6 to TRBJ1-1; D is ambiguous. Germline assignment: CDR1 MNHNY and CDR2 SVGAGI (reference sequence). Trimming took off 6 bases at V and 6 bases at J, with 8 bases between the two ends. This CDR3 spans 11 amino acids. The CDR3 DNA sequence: TGTGCCAGCAGCCTTGGCTCTGAAGCTTTCTTT. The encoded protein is CASSLGSEAFF.

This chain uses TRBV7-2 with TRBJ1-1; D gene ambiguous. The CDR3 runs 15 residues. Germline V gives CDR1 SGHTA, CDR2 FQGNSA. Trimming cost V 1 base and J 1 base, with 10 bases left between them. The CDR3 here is CASSLVHRGNTEAFF. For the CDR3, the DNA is TGTGCCAGCAGCTTAGTACATCGGGGGAACACTGAAGCTTTCTTT.

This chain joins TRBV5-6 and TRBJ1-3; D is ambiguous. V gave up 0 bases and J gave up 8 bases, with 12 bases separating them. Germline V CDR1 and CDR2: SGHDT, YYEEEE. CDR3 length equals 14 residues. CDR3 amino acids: CASSLDDLMDTIYF. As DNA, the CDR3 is TGTGCCAGCAGCTTGGACGACCTTATGGACACCATATATTTT.

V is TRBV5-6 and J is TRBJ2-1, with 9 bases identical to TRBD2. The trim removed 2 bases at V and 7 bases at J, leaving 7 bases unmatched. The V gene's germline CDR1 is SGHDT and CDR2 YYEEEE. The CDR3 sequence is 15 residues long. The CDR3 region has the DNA TGTGCCAGCAGCTTTAGCGGGGGCCCGAGAAATGAGCAGTTCTTC. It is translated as CASSFSGGPRNEQFF.